The 30 T cell receptor beta chains below all came from one sample that was sequenced in a study of early T cells in non-severe SARS-CoV-2 infection. From the 5' RACE reads, TCRdb called clonotypes with MiXCR, one entry per CDR3 protein. Here the sample spans about 55,000 distinct CDR3 sequences, 9.5% to 15% being singletons. The sample comprised whole blood. Every receptor here comes from an adult who was a healthcare worker with PCR-confirmed SARS-CoV-2 infection or an uninfected control (not recorded which).

This clonotype was seen many times. The chain links TRBV20-1 to TRBJ2-3; 7 bases align to TRBD2. Looked up from germline, CDR1 is DFQATT and CDR2 is SNEGSKA (reference sequence). The J segment lost 8 bases and the V segment lost 1 base, leaving 12 bases of the junction unmatched. This CDR3 is built from 15 residues. The chain's CDR3 is CSARGDYHRPSTQYF. DNA of the CDR3: TGCAGTGCTAGAGGGGACTACCACCGTCCCAGTACGCAGTATTTT.

This chain uses TRBV20-1 with TRBJ2-5, with unresolved D. From germline, CDR1 is DFQATT and CDR2 SNEGSKA (reference sequence). V lost 0 bases and J lost 2, with 10 bases in between. The CDR3 consists of 14 residues. This CDR3 reads CSARDRRAQETQYF. The CDR3 DNA reads TGCAGTGCTAGAGATCGAAGGGCACAAGAGACCCAGTACTTC.

This clonotype was seen many times. This rearrangement joins TRBV27 to TRBJ2-5; no firm D call. CDR1 is MNHEY, CDR2 SMNVEV, per germline (reference sequence). V was pared by 3 bases and J by 5 bases, with 13 bases between. The CDR3 extends over 14 amino acids. CDR3 residues: CASSLGRKMETQYF. In nucleotides, the CDR3 is TGTGCCAGCAGTTTGGGCAGAAAAATGGAGACCCAGTACTTC.

A note on this clonotype: Germline and junction disagree at one end, which may indicate a read error. The chain joins TRBV6-2 or TRBV6-3 to TRBJ1-5; unclear D gene. The CDR3 is 14 residues long. CDR1 is MNHEY, CDR2 SVGEGT, per germline. CDR3 region: CASSWGAGNRPQHF. The CDR3 nucleotides read TGTGCCAGCAGCTGGGGAGCGGGTAATCGGCCCCAGCATTTT.

This clonotype was observed many times. This rearrangement joins TRBV19 to TRBJ1-6; 12 bases fit TRBD1. The junction had 11 bases not matched to a gene; V was cut back by 2 bases and J by 9 bases. The CDR3 has 18 residues. The germline V gene has CDR1 LNHDA and CDR2 SQIVND (reference sequence). The CDR3 is CASSIRTGTGGVGSPLHF. CDR3 sequence (DNA): TGTGCCAGTAGTATAAGGACCGGGACAGGGGGCGTAGGTTCACCCCTCCACTTT. Looking up the rest from reference TRBV19 and TRBJ1-6 gives the full variable domain: DGGITQSPKYLFRKEGQNVTLSCEQNLNHDAMYWYRQDPGQGLRLIYYSQIVNDFQKGDIAEGYSVSREKKESFPLTVTSAQKNPTAFYLCASSIRTGTGGVGSPLHFGNGTRLTVT.

The chain has TRBV23-1 and TRBJ1-5, with 7 bases that match TRBD1. TRBV23-1 is designated an ORF whose function remains uncertain. V dropped 6 bases and J dropped 2; count of bases not matched to a gene: 7. The CDR3 spans 15 residues. This CDR3 reads CASRGNRGGNQPQHF. DNA of the CDR3: TGCGCCAGCAGGGGTAACAGGGGCGGCAATCAGCCCCAGCATTTT.

This clonotype showed up just a few times. The chain couples TRBV11-2 to TRBJ2-5; no clear D. Germline CDR1 SGHAT, CDR2 FQNNGV. The CDR3 consists of 14 residues. The germline V and J ends were trimmed by 6 bases and 2 bases, with 13 bases remaining between them. Written as DNA, the CDR3 is TGTGCCAGCAGGGAACCATCGCAACAAGAGACCCAGTACTTC. It codes for CASREPSQQETQYF.

This clonotype has a handful of counts. This chain connects TRBV6-2 or TRBV6-3 to TRBJ2-3; 11 nucleotides match TRBD2. CDR1 is MNHEY, CDR2 SVGEGT, per germline. This CDR3 is built from 16 residues. The J segment lost 5 bases and the V segment lost 7 bases, leaving 11 bases of the junction unmatched. CDR3 protein: CASNLLAGGSRDTQYF. CDR3 DNA sequence: TGTGCCAGCAACCTTCTAGCGGGGGGCTCGCGAGATACGCAGTATTTT.

The genes are TRBV7-8 and TRBJ2-3; 10 bases fit TRBD2. The V and J ends lost 2 bases and 5 bases, in that order; junction bases with no gene match: 4. This CDR3 has 15 residues. Germline CDR1 reads SGHVS; CDR2 reads FQNEAQ. The CDR3 here is CASSLQRGGIDTQYF. As DNA, the CDR3 is TGTGCCAGCAGCTTACAGCGGGGGGGCATAGATACGCAGTATTTT.

This clonotype was detected only a few times. The V gene is TRBV14, the J gene TRBJ1-1; D is unresolved. The germline V gene encodes CDR1 SGHDN and CDR2 FVKESK. Trimming removed 0 bases at V and 8 bases at J, with 10 bases between. The CDR3 length is 13 residues. CDR3 in DNA: TGTGCCAGCAGCCAAGACTTGCGAGGGGAAGCTTTCTTT. This encodes CASSQDLRGEAFF.

This sequence joins TRBV30 and TRBJ2-6; 14 bases are shared with TRBD2. The CDR3 loop spans 16 amino acids. After removal of 8 bases from V and 0 bases from J, the junction contained 3 bases not matched to a gene. CDR1 GTSNPN and CDR2 SVGIG come from the germline V gene (reference sequence). The CDR3 DNA follows: TGTGCCCTGACTAGCGGGGGGGTCTCTGGGGCCAACGTCCTGACTTTC. This encodes CALTSGGVSGANVLTF. Full variable domain (remainder filled in from reference TRBV30 and TRBJ2-6): SQTIHQWPATLVQPVGSPLSLECTVEGTSNPNLYWYRQAAGRGLQLLFYSVGIGQISSEVPQNLSASRPQDRQFILSSKKLLLSDSGFYLCALTSGGVSGANVLTFGAGSRLTVL.

This clonotype has a count of ten or more. The chain links TRBV18 to TRBJ2-3; a possible D gene is TRBD2 (5 bases). Trimming shortened V by 3 bases and J by 3 bases, and 16 bases separated the two germline ends. Germline CDR1 reads KGHSH; CDR2 reads LQKENI. This CDR3 is built from 16 residues. The CDR3 here is CASSPRTTGGTDTQYF. The CDR3 nucleotides read TGTGCCAGCTCACCTAGGACCACCGGAGGAACAGATACGCAGTATTTT. The complete variable domain, with remaining parts taken from reference TRBV18 and TRBJ2-3, reads NAGVMQNPRHLVRRRGQEARLRCSPMKGHSHVYWYRQLPEEGLKFMVYLQKENIIDESGMPKERFSAEFPKEGPSILRIQQVVRGDSAAYFCASSPRTTGGTDTQYFGPGTRLTVL.

The J gene is TRBJ2-7, the V gene TRBV6-2 or TRBV6-3; D is perhaps TRBD2 (5 bases). This CDR3 is built from 13 residues. Germline CDR1 reads MNHEY; CDR2 reads SVGEGT. Trimming stripped 7 bases from V and 2 bases from J, with 12 bases between. CDR3: CASNPRGPYEQYF. The CDR3 nucleotides read TGTGCCAGCAACCCCCGAGGGCCCTACGAGCAGTACTTC.

This clonotype was observed many times. This sequence joins TRBV29-1 and TRBJ1-5, with D maybe TRBD1 (5 bases). Germline loops: CDR1 SQVTM, CDR2 ANQGSEA. This CDR3 has 12 amino acids. The V gene lost 4 bases and the J gene lost 6 bases, with 10 bases spanning the gap. The CDR3 region has the DNA TGCAGCGTTGGGGGGGGAACTCAGCCCCAGCATTTT. This encodes CSVGGGTQPQHF.

At least ten counts were recorded for this clonotype. This sequence joins TRBV28 and TRBJ2-3; no clear D. The V end lost 3 bases, the J end lost 2 bases, and 9 bases lay between the germline ends. The CDR3 is 14 residues long. CDR1 is MDHEN, CDR2 SYDVKM, per germline. The CDR3 protein is CASSFGQLTDTQYF. In DNA form, the CDR3 reads TGTGCCAGCAGTTTTGGGCAGCTCACAGATACGCAGTATTTT.

This clonotype has a count of ten or more. The chain has TRBV29-1 and TRBJ2-7, with D perhaps assigned TRBD1 or TRBD2 (5 bases each). This CDR3 is 13 amino acids long. Germline assignment: CDR1 SQVTM and CDR2 ANQGSEA. With 6 bases removed from V and 0 bases from J, the gap between germline ends came to 12 bases. The CDR3 loop reads CSVAEGSSYEQYF. CDR3 coding DNA: TGCAGCGTCGCTGAGGGGAGCTCCTACGAGCAGTACTTC.

This clonotype has only a few counts. The chain combines TRBV12-3 or TRBV12-4 with TRBJ2-2; no firm D call. The CDR3 contains 12 residues. The V and J ends lost 6 bases and 4 bases respectively, with 6 bases between them. This chain's CDR3 is CASRRPTGELFF. The CDR3, as DNA: TGTGCCAGCAGGAGACCCACCGGGGAGCTGTTTTTT.

The rearrangement joins TRBV15 to TRBJ2-6; no clear D gene. Germline CDR1 is LNHNV and CDR2 is YYDKDF (reference sequence). V was clipped by 4 bases and J by 0 bases, with 4 bases between them. The CDR3 is 14 amino acids. CDR3 nucleotide sequence: TGTGCCACCAGCATAAGCTCTGGGGCCAACGTCCTGACTTTC. This translates into CATSISSGANVLTF.

In this sample, this clonotype turned up many times. The V and J genes are TRBV27 and TRBJ2-6, with a tentative D call TRBD1 (6 bases). Germline CDR1 and CDR2: MNHEY and SMNVEV (reference sequence). The CDR3 runs 18 residues. Trimming pared 6 bases from V and 2 bases from J, leaving 20 bases between. CDR3: CASSIGMQGLAGANVLTF. The CDR3 DNA sequence: TGTGCCAGCAGCATTGGGATGCAGGGGTTGGCTGGGGCCAACGTCCTGACTTTC.

This clonotype turned up a few times. The chain employs TRBV12-5 and TRBJ2-7; 11 positions agree with TRBD1. CDR3 length equals 17 residues. From germline, CDR1 is LGHNT and CDR2 FRNRAP. The V segment lost 0 bases and the J segment 3 bases; nucleotides outside the gene matches: 7. The CDR3: CASGLVMGQGGDYEQYF. The CDR3 region has the DNA TGTGCTAGTGGTTTGGTAATGGGACAGGGGGGTGACTACGAGCAGTACTTC.

This clonotype was observed many times. The chain joins TRBV18 to TRBJ2-3; D is unresolved. There are 13 residues in the CDR3. V lost 1 base to trimming and J lost 6 bases, with 8 bases between them. CDR1 is KGHSH, CDR2 LQKENI, per germline. CDR3 bases: TGTGCCAGCTCACCACTAGAGTGGGATACGCAGTATTTT. Translated: CASSPLEWDTQYF.

This clonotype occurred many times. The gene calls are TRBV7-2 and TRBJ1-2, with no clear D. Germline-derived CDR1 and CDR2 are SGHTA and FQGNSA. Trimming took off 4 bases at V and 3 bases at J, with 9 bases between the two ends. The CDR3 is 13 amino acids. CDR3 coding DNA: TGTGCCAGCAGCTCGGGGTTATACTATGGCTACACCTTC. The encoded protein is CASSSGLYYGYTF.

This clonotype was detected only a few times. The rearrangement uses TRBV20-1 and TRBJ2-1, with D maybe TRBD1 (6 bases). In germline, CDR1 is DFQATT, CDR2 SNEGSKA (reference sequence). This CDR3 is 15 amino acids long. V was cut by 3 bases and J by 9 bases, with 21 bases left in between. In nucleotides, the CDR3 is TGCAGTGCTAGTGAAACAGGGTCAAGGTACGTTGAGCAGTTCTTC. It is translated as CSASETGSRYVEQFF.

Only a few counts were recorded for this clonotype. The V call is TRBV7-9, the J call TRBJ2-5, with 9 positions matching TRBD1. J lost 1 base, V lost 4 bases, and 13 bases had no gene match. This CDR3 has 18 amino acids. Germline assignment: CDR1 SEHNR and CDR2 FQNEAQ (reference sequence). In nucleotides, the CDR3 is TGTGCCAGCAGCTACAAACGAACCGGGACAGGGATCCAAGAGACCCAGTACTTC. Its protein is CASSYKRTGTGIQETQYF.

This clonotype was observed a handful of times. The J gene is TRBJ1-1, the V gene TRBV7-6, with no clear D. Looked up from germline, CDR1 is SGHVS and CDR2 is FNYEAQ. This CDR3 is built from 12 residues. V was clipped by 5 bases and J by 8 bases, with 12 bases between them. Here the CDR3 DNA reads TGTGCCAGCAGCCCACTCTCCCGGGAAGCTTTCTTT. Translating gives CASSPLSREAFF.

This clonotype showed up just a few times. The rearrangement joins TRBV7-8 to TRBJ2-1, with TRBD2 matching over 13 bases. The CDR3 contains 17 residues. Looked up from germline, CDR1 is SGHVS and CDR2 is FQNEAQ. The J segment lost 3 bases and the V segment lost 4 bases, leaving 6 bases of the junction unmatched. CDR3 nucleotide sequence: TGTGCCAGCAGCTCAAGACTAGCGGGGGGCCGCTACAATGAGCAGTTCTTC. Amino acid sequence: CASSSRLAGGRYNEQFF.

This clonotype was seen ten or more times. This chain joins TRBV7-9 and TRBJ2-1; D gene ambiguous. The V gene's germline CDR1 is SEHNR and CDR2 FQNEAQ (reference sequence). V was trimmed by 1 base and J by 7 bases, leaving 11 bases between them. This CDR3 spans 14 amino acids. The CDR3 loop is CASSLDHLRNEQFF. The DNA of the CDR3 is TGTGCCAGCAGCTTAGACCATCTGCGGAATGAGCAGTTCTTC.

This clonotype appeared many times. The V call is TRBV7-2, the J call TRBJ2-7; no reliable D call. The CDR3 loop spans 13 amino acids. Germline V CDR1 and CDR2: SGHTA, FQGNSA. Trimming removed 3 bases from V and 2 bases from J, with 8 bases in between. CDR3 sequence reads: CASSFMGTYEQYF. The CDR3 nucleotides are TGTGCCAGCAGCTTCATGGGCACCTACGAGCAGTACTTC.

This clonotype was picked up a small number of times. The J gene is TRBJ2-4, the V gene TRBV12-3 or TRBV12-4; D uncertain. Trimming took 2 bases from V and 8 from J, leaving 7 bases between them. This CDR3 region has 12 residues. The CDR3 nucleotides are TGTGCCAGCAGTTTAAGTCGGCACATTCAGTACTTC. Translated: CASSLSRHIQYF.

Judged by abundance, this clonotype is medium-sized. The V call is TRBV12-3 or TRBV12-4, the J call TRBJ1-4, with a possible D match to TRBD1 (5 bases). V was cut by 6 bases and J by 4 bases, with 9 bases left in between. This CDR3 has 13 amino acids. This CDR3 reads CASSDSSNEKLFF. In DNA form, the CDR3 reads TGTGCCAGCAGCGACAGTAGTAATGAAAAACTGTTTTTT.